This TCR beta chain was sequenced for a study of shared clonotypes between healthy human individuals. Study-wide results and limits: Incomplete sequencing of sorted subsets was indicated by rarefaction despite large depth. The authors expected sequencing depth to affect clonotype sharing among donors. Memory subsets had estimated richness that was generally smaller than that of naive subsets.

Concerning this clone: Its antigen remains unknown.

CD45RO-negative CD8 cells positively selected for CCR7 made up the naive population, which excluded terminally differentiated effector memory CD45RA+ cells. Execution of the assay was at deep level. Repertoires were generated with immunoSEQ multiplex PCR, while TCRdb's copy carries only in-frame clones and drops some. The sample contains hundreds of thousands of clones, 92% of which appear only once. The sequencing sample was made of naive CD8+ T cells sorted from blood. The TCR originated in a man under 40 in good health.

The CDR3 bases are TGTGCCAGCAGCCCGACTAGGTTCACCGGGGAGCTGTTTTTT. It yields the protein CASSPTRFTGELFF. The chain joins TRBV7-9 to TRBJ2-2; the D gene is possibly TRBD2 (6 bases). The CDR3 is made up of 14 amino acids. V lost 5 bases to trimming and J lost 4 bases, with 11 bases between them. Germline CDR1 is SEHNR and CDR2 is FQNEAQ (reference sequence).